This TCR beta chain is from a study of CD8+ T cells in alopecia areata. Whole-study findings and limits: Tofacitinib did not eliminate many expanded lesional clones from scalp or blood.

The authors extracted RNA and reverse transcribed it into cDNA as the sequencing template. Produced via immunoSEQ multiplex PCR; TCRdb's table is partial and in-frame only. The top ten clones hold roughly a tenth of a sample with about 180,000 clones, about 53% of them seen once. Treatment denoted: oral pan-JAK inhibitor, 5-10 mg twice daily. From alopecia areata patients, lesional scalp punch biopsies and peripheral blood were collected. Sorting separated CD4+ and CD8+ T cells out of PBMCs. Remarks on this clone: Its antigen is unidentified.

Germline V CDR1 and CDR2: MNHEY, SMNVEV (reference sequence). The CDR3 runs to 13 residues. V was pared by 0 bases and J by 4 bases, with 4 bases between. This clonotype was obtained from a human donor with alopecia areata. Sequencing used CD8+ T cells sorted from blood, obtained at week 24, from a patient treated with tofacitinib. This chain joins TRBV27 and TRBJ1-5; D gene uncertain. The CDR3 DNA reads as TGTGCCAGCAGTTTATCGGCAAATCAGCCCCAGCATTTT. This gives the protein CASSLSANQPQHF.